A single sample is the source of the 6 T cell receptor beta chains below, sequenced in a study of T cell responses to AZD1222 COVID-19 vaccine. Assay used: immunoSEQ multiplex PCR; TCRdb lists only in-frame clones, some missing. The sample includes roughly 110,000 clones, about 90% seen only once; the top ten take about 20%. This specimen was peripheral blood, taken on day 0 of AZD1222 vaccination. The receptors derive from an adult in good health.

This clone was found once. The chain uses TRBV10-3 and TRBJ1-2, with TRBD1 identical over 7 bases. This CDR3 contains 14 residues. Trimming at V came to 5 bases and at J to 10 bases, leaving 13 bases not matched to a gene. Germline CDR1 is ENHRY and CDR2 is SYGVKD. CDR3 DNA: TGTGCCATCAGTTCAACAGGGGCGGCCGTTGTCTACACCTTC. Translating gives CAISSTGAAVVYTF.

V is TRBV2 and J is TRBJ1-3; D unclear. V dropped 6 bases and J dropped 3 bases, with 15 bases sitting between them. The germline V gene has CDR1 SNHLY and CDR2 FYNNEI. CDR3 size: 15 residues. The CDR3 DNA follows: TGTGCCAGCAGCACCGAGCTAGTCGGTGGAAACACCATATATTTT. It specifies CASSTELVGGNTIYF.

CDR3 coding DNA: TGTGCCAGCAGCTTGGGGACCGCAATCCCGGAGCAGTACTTC. Translating gives CASSLGTAIPEQYF. The V gene is TRBV5-4, the J gene TRBJ2-7; no firm D call. The CDR3 is 14 residues long. CDR1 and CDR2 (germline): SGHNT, YYREEE (reference sequence). V dropped 0 bases and J dropped 7 bases, with 14 bases sitting between them.

The rearrangement uses TRBV9 and TRBJ1-2; maybe TRBD1 (6 bases). V was shortened by 2 bases and J by 4 bases, with 24 bases between the two germline ends. The CDR3 loop spans 18 amino acids. CDR1 is SGDLS and CDR2 is YYNGEE in the germline V gene. In DNA, the CDR3 is TGTGCCAGCAGCGTCAGACACCCAGAAGGAGGGGGTGGCTATGGCTACACCTTC. Translating gives CASSVRHPEGGGGYGYTF.

The CDR3 spells CASRERGGRELFF. The CDR3 DNA follows: TGTGCCAGTAGGGAGCGGGGGGGCCGGGAGCTGTTTTTT. The chain couples TRBV19 to TRBJ2-2, with 10 bases lining up with TRBD2. Trimming at V came to 6 bases and at J to 9 bases, leaving 4 bases not matched to a gene. CDR3 size: 13 residues. The V gene's germline CDR1 is LNHDA and CDR2 SQIVND (reference sequence).

This clone was seen at least ten times. This rearrangement joins TRBV9 to TRBJ1-4; unclear D gene. There are 15 residues in the CDR3. The ends were cut back, 0 bases at V and 0 bases at J, with 6 bases in the middle. Germline V lookup: CDR1 SGDLS, CDR2 YYNGEE. CDR3 in amino acids: CASSVAGATNEKLFF. The CDR3 DNA is TGTGCCAGCAGCGTAGCGGGTGCAACTAATGAAAAACTGTTTTTT.